The next 22 T cell receptor beta chains were all read from a single sample in a study of blood T cells in healthy people across ages. A sample-barcoded 5' primer and a J-beta primer mix were used in a second PCR of roughly 7 to 12 cycles. TCRdb re-called the 5' RACE reads with MiXCR, one entry per CDR3 protein. The sample shows 1.5 million to 1.9 million distinct CDR3 sequences, approximately 39% of them seen only once. Sample: blood. These receptors were obtained from a woman between 18 and 29 years old in good health.

This clonotype occurred many times. The chain has TRBV20-1 and TRBJ2-3; D remains ambiguous. Germline CDR1 reads DFQATT; CDR2 reads SNEGSKA (reference sequence). Trimming took off 3 bases at V and 0 bases at J, with 7 bases between the two ends. The length of the CDR3 is 13 residues. The DNA for the CDR3 is TGCAGTGCTAGCAGAGATAGCACAGATACGCAGTATTTT. It translates to CSASRDSTDTQYF.

This clonotype has a handful of counts. This sequence may be a read error, since a much larger clone differs from it by one base. The chain has TRBV28 and TRBJ2-6; D remains unclear. The V and J ends lost 7 bases and 0 bases respectively, with 4 bases between them. CDR3 length: 13 residues. Germline loops: CDR1 MDHEN, CDR2 SYDVKM. This CDR3 is CASIGSGANVLTF. The CDR3 DNA reads as TGTGCCAGCATTGGCTCTGGGGCCAACGTCCTGACTTTC.

The rearrangement uses TRBV7-2 and TRBJ2-3, with D perhaps TRBD2 (6 bases). This CDR3 is built from 20 residues. Germline CDR1 SGHTA, CDR2 FQGNSA. The V end was cut by 1 base, the J end by 0 bases, with 23 bases between. CDR3 region: CASSLVRVSGPGTSTDTQYF. In nucleotides, the CDR3 is TGTGCCAGCAGCTTAGTTCGTGTTTCCGGGCCCGGGACTAGCACAGATACGCAGTATTTT.

This clonotype was counted only a few times. One junction end disagrees with the germline gene, perhaps due to a read error. The V gene is TRBV13, the J gene TRBJ2-1, with D perhaps TRBD2 (5 bases). The CDR3 runs to 15 residues. CDR1 and CDR2 from the germline V gene are PRHDT and FYEKMQ (reference sequence). The DNA for the CDR3 is TGTGTCAGCAGCTTATACGGGATCTCCTACAATGAGCAGTTCTTC. Its protein is CVSSLYGISYNEQFF. Combining the CDR3 with reference TRBV13 and TRBJ2-1 gives the whole variable domain AAGVIQSPRHLIKEKRETATLKCYPIPRHDTVYWYQQGPGQDPQFLISFYEKMQSDKGSIPDRFSAQQFSDYHSELNMSSLELGDSALYFCVSSLYGISYNEQFFGPGTRLTVL.

CDR3 nucleotide sequence: TGTGCCAGCGCGGACAGGGCGGGCACTGAAGCTTTCTTT. Its translation is CASADRAGTEAFF. V and J are TRBV7-3 and TRBJ1-1; TRBD1 aligns across 8 bases. Germline V CDR1 and CDR2: SGHTA, FQGTGA. The J segment lost 4 bases and the V segment lost 8 bases, leaving 6 bases of the junction unmatched. The CDR3 is 13 amino acids.

The chain is built from TRBV29-1 and TRBJ2-3, with 8 bases identical to TRBD2. CDR1 and CDR2 from the germline V gene are SQVTM and ANQGSEA. This CDR3 region has 16 residues. Unmatched junction bases numbered 8, after V lost 0 bases and J lost 3 bases. Here the CDR3 DNA reads TGCAGCGTTGAAGATCCTCCGGGAGGGAGGACAGATACGCAGTATTTT. Translating gives CSVEDPPGGRTDTQYF.

The chain has TRBV12-3 or TRBV12-4 and TRBJ2-2; TRBD1 agrees at 8 bases. V gave up 4 bases and J gave up 3 bases; unmatched junction bases: 10. The CDR3 is 17 amino acids. CDR3 DNA sequence: TGTGCCAGCAGTTCGCCCCAGGGGGCTTTGGACACCGGGGAGCTGTTTTTT. Translating gives CASSSPQGALDTGELFF.

The chain joins TRBV6-6 to TRBJ2-4, with 7 bases fitting TRBD1. V trimming: 4 bases; J trimming: 9 bases; junction bases outside the gene matches: 9. The CDR3 runs to 14 residues. The V gene's germline CDR1 is MNHNY and CDR2 SVGAGI (reference sequence). CDR3 sequence reads: CASSSGQVAAIQYF. The CDR3 DNA sequence: TGTGCCAGCAGTTCCGGACAGGTCGCGGCCATTCAGTACTTC.

This clonotype was recorded a few times. The rearrangement joins TRBV10-2 to TRBJ2-1; D ambiguous. The CDR3 contains 13 residues. The germline V and J ends were trimmed by 1 base and 10 bases, with 11 bases remaining between them. Germline V gene sequence: CDR1 WSHSY, CDR2 SAAADI. The CDR3 DNA reads TGCGCCAGCAGTGAGTTTCGCGGCATCGAGCAGTTCTTC. Translating it yields CASSEFRGIEQFF.

This clonotype has just a few counts. The chain recombines TRBV10-1 with TRBJ2-7; D assignment may be TRBD1 or TRBD2 (5 bases each). Deletions cut 4 bases from V and 7 bases from J, with 20 bases between. The CDR3 spans 15 residues. Germline CDR1 and CDR2: WNHNN and SYGVQD (reference sequence). CDR3 DNA: TGCGCCAGCAGTGGCCCCGGGACCCCGTACAATGAGCAGTACTTC. Protein sequence: CASSGPGTPYNEQYF.

This clonotype turned up a few times. This sequence joins TRBV6-6 and TRBJ1-2; D perhaps matches TRBD1 (5 bases). V shed 6 bases and J shed 0 bases, with 14 bases lying between them. In germline, CDR1 is MNHNY, CDR2 SVGAGI (reference sequence). The CDR3 extends over 15 amino acids. The CDR3 loop is CASSPTVPTNYGYTF. Written as DNA, the CDR3 is TGTGCCAGCAGCCCGACAGTTCCTACTAACTATGGCTACACCTTC.

The genes are TRBV11-1 and TRBJ2-7, with D perhaps TRBD1 or TRBD2 (5 bases each). Trimming removed 3 bases at V and 3 bases at J, with 12 bases between. The CDR3 is 14 residues long. Germline V gene data show CDR1 as SGHAT and CDR2 as FQDESV (reference sequence). The CDR3 here is CASSFGGVVYEQYF. The CDR3, as DNA: TGTGCCAGCAGCTTTGGGGGAGTCGTCTACGAGCAGTACTTC.

The chain links TRBV6-6 to TRBJ1-1, with 9 bases matching TRBD1. After removal of 5 bases from V and 6 bases from J, the junction contained 4 bases not matched to a gene. Germline V lookup: CDR1 MNHNY, CDR2 SVGAGI (reference sequence). The CDR3 consists of 13 residues. CDR3: CASSTGGVSEAFF. The CDR3 DNA is TGTGCCAGCAGTACAGGGGGCGTTTCTGAAGCTTTCTTT.

This clonotype was seen a handful of times. The chain combines TRBV12-3 or TRBV12-4 with TRBJ1-4; 9 nucleotides agree with TRBD1. CDR3 length: 14 amino acids. Germline trimming cut 3 bases from V and 8 bases from J; bases unmatched to any gene: 4. The CDR3 reads CASSLGTGHEKLFF. In DNA form, the CDR3 reads TGTGCCAGCAGTTTGGGGACAGGGCACGAAAAACTGTTTTTT.

This clonotype occurred a few times. The chain couples TRBV28 to TRBJ2-5; 8 positions match TRBD2. The V and J ends lost 3 bases and 1 base, in that order; junction bases with no gene match: 7. Germline values: CDR1 MDHEN, CDR2 SYDVKM. The CDR3 totals 16 residues. The CDR3 region is CASSFGAGGPQETQYF. The CDR3 DNA reads as TGTGCCAGCAGTTTTGGTGCGGGAGGTCCCCAAGAGACCCAGTACTTC.

The genes are TRBV6-2 or TRBV6-3 and TRBJ1-1; D is possibly TRBD1 (5 bases). The ends were cut back, 4 bases at V and 4 bases at J, with 13 bases in the middle. This CDR3 comprises 14 residues. CDR1 MNHEY and CDR2 SVGEGT come from the germline V gene. The CDR3 DNA reads TGTGCCAGCAGTTTTGCAGGGTTTACCACTGAAGCTTTCTTT. Its translation: CASSFAGFTTEAFF.

This clonotype was picked up a small number of times. The chain links TRBV12-3 or TRBV12-4 to TRBJ1-5; D is possibly TRBD1 (6 bases). This CDR3 has 16 residues. Trimming stripped 3 bases from V and 2 bases from J, with 14 bases between. This CDR3 is CASSFSGRGGNQPQHF. CDR3 sequence (DNA): TGTGCCAGCAGTTTTTCAGGCAGGGGTGGCAATCAGCCCCAGCATTTT.

This clonotype was recorded a few times. The rearrangement joins TRBV6-1 to TRBJ2-5; a possible D gene is TRBD2 (5 bases). Between the trimmed V and J ends, which lost 2 bases and 5 bases, there was a span of 9 bases. CDR3 length: 13 residues. Germline loops: CDR1 MNHNS, CDR2 SASEGT. The CDR3 nucleotides read TGTGCCAGCAGTGAACTAGCTGATGAGACCCAGTACTTC. Its translation: CASSELADETQYF.

This clonotype has just a few counts. The chain links TRBV6-2 or TRBV6-3 to TRBJ2-3; D might be TRBD2 (6 bases). The CDR3 has 14 residues. Trimming cost V 5 bases and J 4 bases, with 13 bases left between them. Germline CDR1 MNHEY, CDR2 SVGEGT. The CDR3 nucleotides read TGTGCCAGCAGTAACGGGAGTTGGGCAGATACGCAGTATTTT. Translating it yields CASSNGSWADTQYF.

This clonotype appeared many times. A junction boundary mismatches the germline segment, possibly from a read error. The rearrangement joins TRBV5-1 to TRBJ1-1; D perhaps matches TRBD1 (5 bases). The CDR3 runs 13 residues. Per the germline V gene, CDR1 is SGHRS and CDR2 is YFSETQ. CDR3 sequence (DNA): TGTGCCAGCAGAACAGGCCGGAACACTGAAGCTTTCTTT. Translation: CASRTGRNTEAFF.

V and J are TRBV11-2 and TRBJ1-2, with D possibly matching TRBD1 (6 bases). Trimming removed 5 bases from V and 4 bases from J, with 14 bases in between. Looked up from germline, CDR1 is SGHAT and CDR2 is FQNNGV. This CDR3 region has 14 residues. The CDR3 loop is CASSPSVGAYGYTF. The CDR3, as DNA: TGTGCCAGCAGCCCCAGTGTGGGGGCCTATGGCTACACCTTC.

The gene calls are TRBV7-8 and TRBJ2-7; the match to TRBD2 covers 9 bases. The CDR3 is 15 residues long. With 5 bases clipped from V and 3 bases from J, the junction kept 8 bases outside the gene matches. Germline lookup yields CDR1 SGHVS and CDR2 FQNEAQ. CDR3 nucleotides: TGTGCCAGCAGCCCCAGACTAGCGGCCCTCTACGAGCAGTACTTC. Protein sequence: CASSPRLAALYEQYF.